This T cell receptor (beta chain) was sequenced during a study of blood T cell repertoires in COVID-19. The overall study: T cells, B-cell-depleted T cells, or PBMCs provided the cDNA or gDNA that served as material.

Germline CDR1 is MNHEY and CDR2 is SVGEGT. Trimming cost V 5 bases and J 7 bases, with 18 bases left between them. The CDR3 is made up of 15 amino acids. Authors' data handling: Estimation of nucleated cell counts relied on the amplification of reference gene primers. Clones were sequenced by immunoSEQ multiplex PCR, and TCRdb holds only the in-frame ones, with some missing. The DNA gave D and trimming, while V, J and clone size come from that table. Of about 140,000 clones detected, 70% to 85% appear once; the ten largest clones hold 8% to 10%. Sequenced input: peripheral blood. The receptor was isolated from a woman of 80 years or more in a cohort sampled during active or convalescent COVID-19. V and J are TRBV6-2 or TRBV6-3 and TRBJ2-1; weak D call: TRBD2 (6 bases). CDR3 region: CASSPGLPSGNEQFF. In DNA form, the CDR3 reads TGTGCCAGCAGTCCGGGACTCCCGAGCGGTAATGAGCAGTTCTTC.